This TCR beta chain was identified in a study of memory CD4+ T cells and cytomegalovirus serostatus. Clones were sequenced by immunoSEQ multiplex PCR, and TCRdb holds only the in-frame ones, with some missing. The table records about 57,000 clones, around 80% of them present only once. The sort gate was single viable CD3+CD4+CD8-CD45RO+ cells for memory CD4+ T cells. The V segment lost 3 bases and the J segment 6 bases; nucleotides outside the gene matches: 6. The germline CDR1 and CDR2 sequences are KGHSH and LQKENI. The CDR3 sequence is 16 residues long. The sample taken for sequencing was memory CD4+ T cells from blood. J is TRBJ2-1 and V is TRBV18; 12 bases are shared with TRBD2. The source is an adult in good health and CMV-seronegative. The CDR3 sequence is CASSPTGTSGPNEQFF. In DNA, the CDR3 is TGTGCCAGCTCACCTACCGGGACTAGCGGGCCCAATGAGCAGTTCTTC.